This TCR beta chain was observed in a study of OX40 agonist ivuxolimab in advanced cancers. As for the study in general: Participants could have had prior anti-PD-1, anti-PD-L1 or anti-CTLA-4 therapy, and around 40% had some. Three individuals attained partial responses, comprising one hepatocellular carcinoma case and two cutaneous melanoma cases.

It was autoimmune disease history or systemic immunosuppression that excluded patients. Drawing of blood for sampling happened at baseline, at cycle 4 day 1, and at cycle 7 day 1. Using immunoSEQ multiplex PCR, the repertoire was profiled, and TCRdb retains in-frame clones only, with some absent. The data contain fewer than 80,000 clones, roughly 73% of them singletons. This sequence was found in an adult with an advanced solid tumor such as melanoma, head and neck, liver or kidney cancer. Source: CD4+ or CD8+ T cells sorted from blood, taken in a trial of the OX40 agonist ivuxolimab.

The CDR3 sequence is CASSFGTSGRTLNEQFF. The CDR3, as DNA: TGTGCCAGCAGTTTCGGGACTAGCGGGAGGACCCTCAATGAGCAGTTCTTC. The chain has TRBV28 and TRBJ2-1, with TRBD2 matching 15 bases. Trimming took 3 bases from V and 6 from J; bases not matched to a gene: 6. The germline gives CDR1 MDHEN, CDR2 SYDVKM. The CDR3 has 17 residues.